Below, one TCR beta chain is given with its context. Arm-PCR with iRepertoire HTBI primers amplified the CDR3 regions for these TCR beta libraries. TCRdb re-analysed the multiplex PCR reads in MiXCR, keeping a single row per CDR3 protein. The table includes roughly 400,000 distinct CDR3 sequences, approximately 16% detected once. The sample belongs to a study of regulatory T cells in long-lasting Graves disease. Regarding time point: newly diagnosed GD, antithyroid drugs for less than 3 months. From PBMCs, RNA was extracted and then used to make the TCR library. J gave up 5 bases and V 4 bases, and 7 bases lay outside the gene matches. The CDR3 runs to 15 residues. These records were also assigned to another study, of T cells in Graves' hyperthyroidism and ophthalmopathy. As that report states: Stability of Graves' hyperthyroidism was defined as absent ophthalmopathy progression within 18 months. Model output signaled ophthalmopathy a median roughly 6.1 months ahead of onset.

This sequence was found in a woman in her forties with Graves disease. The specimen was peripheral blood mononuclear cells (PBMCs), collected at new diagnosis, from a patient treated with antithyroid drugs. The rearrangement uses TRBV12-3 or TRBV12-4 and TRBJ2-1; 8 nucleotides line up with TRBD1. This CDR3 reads CASSYRGSFDNEQFF. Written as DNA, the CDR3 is TGTGCCAGCAGTTACAGGGGGTCCTTTGACAATGAGCAGTTCTTC.